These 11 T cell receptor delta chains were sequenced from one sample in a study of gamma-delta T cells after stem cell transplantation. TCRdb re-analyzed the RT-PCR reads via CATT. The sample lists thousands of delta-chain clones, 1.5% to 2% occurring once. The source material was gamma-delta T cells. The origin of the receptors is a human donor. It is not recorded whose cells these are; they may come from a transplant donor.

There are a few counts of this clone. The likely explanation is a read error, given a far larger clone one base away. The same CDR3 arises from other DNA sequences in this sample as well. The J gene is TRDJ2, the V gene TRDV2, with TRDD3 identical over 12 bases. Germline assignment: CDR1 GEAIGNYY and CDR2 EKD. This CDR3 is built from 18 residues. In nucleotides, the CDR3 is TGTGCCTGTGACTCCGTACTGGGGGATACAACTTTGACGGCACAACTCTTCTTT. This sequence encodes CACDSVLGDTTLTAQLFF.

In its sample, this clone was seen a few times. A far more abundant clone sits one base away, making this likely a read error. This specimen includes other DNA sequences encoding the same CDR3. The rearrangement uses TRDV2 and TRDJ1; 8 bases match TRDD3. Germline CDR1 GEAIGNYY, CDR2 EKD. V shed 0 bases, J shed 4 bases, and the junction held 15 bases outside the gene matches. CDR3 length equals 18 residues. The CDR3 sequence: CACDTVGLGDTVVDKLIF. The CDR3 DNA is TGTGCCTGTGACACCGTTGGGCTGGGGGACACGGTTGTCGATAAACTCATCTTT.

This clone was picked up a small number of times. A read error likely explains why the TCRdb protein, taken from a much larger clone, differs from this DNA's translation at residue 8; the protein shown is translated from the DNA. This CDR3 is CACDTILRDTVDRKLIF. The DNA for the CDR3 is TGTGCCTGTGACACGATACTGAGGGATACGGTGGACCGTAAACTCATCTTT. The gene calls are TRDV2 and TRDJ1, with 8 bases fitting TRDD3. Germline CDR1 reads GEAIGNYY; CDR2 reads EKD. V dropped 1 base and J dropped 7; count of bases not matched to a gene: 16. The CDR3 runs to 17 residues.

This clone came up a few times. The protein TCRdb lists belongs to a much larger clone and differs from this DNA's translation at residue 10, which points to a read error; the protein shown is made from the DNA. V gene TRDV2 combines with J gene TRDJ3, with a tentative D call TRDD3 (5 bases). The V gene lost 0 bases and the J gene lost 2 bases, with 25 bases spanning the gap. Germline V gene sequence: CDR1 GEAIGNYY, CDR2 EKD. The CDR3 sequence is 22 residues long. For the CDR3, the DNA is TGTGCCTGTGACACCGCGGGACCTGGTGGGCGGGGAAAAGCCTGGGACACCCGACAGATGTTTTTC. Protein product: CACDTAGPGGRGKAWDTRQMFF.

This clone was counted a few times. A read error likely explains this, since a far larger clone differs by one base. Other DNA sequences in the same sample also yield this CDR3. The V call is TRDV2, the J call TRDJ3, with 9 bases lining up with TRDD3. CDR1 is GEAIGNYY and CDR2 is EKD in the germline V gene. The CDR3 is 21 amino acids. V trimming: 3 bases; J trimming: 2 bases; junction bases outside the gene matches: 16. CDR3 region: CACDSVEGDTRPTWDTRQMFF. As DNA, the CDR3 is TGTGCCTGTGACTCCGTAGAGGGGGATACACGACCCACCTGGGACACCCGACAGATGTTTTTC.

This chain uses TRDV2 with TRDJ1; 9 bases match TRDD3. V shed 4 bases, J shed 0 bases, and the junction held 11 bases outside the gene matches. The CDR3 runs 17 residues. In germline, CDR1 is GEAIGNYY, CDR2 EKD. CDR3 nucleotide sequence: TGTGCCTGTGATGAGGTACTGGGGGACTTCAACACCGATAAACTCATCTTT. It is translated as CACDEVLGDFNTDKLIF.

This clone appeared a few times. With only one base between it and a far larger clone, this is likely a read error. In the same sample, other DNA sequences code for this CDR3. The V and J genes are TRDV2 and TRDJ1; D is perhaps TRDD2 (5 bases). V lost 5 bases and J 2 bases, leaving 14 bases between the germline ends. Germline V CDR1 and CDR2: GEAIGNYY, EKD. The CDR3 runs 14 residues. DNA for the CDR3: TGTGCCTGTGTCCTAGTGGGAGAGACCGATAAACTCATCTTT. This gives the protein CACVLVGETDKLIF.

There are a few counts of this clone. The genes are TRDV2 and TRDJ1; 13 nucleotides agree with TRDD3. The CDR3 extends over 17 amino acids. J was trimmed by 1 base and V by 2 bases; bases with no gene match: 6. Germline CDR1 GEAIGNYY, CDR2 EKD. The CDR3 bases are TGTGCCTGTGACAACCTACTGGGGGATACGGGCACCGATAAACTCATCTTT. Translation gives CACDNLLGDTGTDKLIF.

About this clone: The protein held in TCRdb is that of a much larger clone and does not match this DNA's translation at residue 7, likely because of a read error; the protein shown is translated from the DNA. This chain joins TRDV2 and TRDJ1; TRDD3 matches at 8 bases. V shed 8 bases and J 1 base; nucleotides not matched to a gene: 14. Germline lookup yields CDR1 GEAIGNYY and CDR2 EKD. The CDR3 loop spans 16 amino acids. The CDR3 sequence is CASYGVRDTLTDKLIF. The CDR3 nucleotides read TGTGCCTCTTACGGGGTGAGGGATACGCTCACCGATAAACTCATCTTT.

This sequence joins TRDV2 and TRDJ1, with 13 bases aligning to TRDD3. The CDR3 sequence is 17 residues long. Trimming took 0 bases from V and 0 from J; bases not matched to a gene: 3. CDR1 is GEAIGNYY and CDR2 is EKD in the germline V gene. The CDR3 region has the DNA TGTGCCTGTGACACCGTCACTGGGGGATACGACACCGATAAACTCATCTTT. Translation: CACDTVTGGYDTDKLIF.

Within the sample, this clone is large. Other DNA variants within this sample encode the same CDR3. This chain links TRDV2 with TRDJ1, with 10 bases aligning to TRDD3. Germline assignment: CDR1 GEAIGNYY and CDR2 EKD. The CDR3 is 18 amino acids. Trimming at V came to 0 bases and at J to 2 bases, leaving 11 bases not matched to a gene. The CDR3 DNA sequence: TGTGCCTGTGACACCGTCGACAAAACTGGGGGATTTACCGATAAACTCATCTTT. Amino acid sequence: CACDTVDKTGGFTDKLIF.